These 13 T cell receptor beta chains originate from one sample sequenced in a study of blood T cell repertoires in COVID-19. The repertoire was sequenced with immunoSEQ multiplex PCR; TCRdb's copy has only in-frame clones and lacks some. The table has approximately 470,000 clones, over 75% seen once. The sample comprised peripheral blood. The receptors shown here come from a human donor in a cohort sampled during active COVID-19.

There are a few counts of this clone. V gene TRBV5-8 combines with J gene TRBJ1-1, with unresolved D. The CDR3 is 14 residues long. The germline CDR1 and CDR2 sequences are SGHTS and YDEGEE. Deletions cut 1 base from V and 1 base from J, with 8 bases between. DNA for the CDR3: TGTGCCAGCAGCTTGACACGGGAGAACACTGAAGCTTTCTTT. Translated: CASSLTRENTEAFF.

The chain employs TRBV5-1 and TRBJ2-7, with D possibly matching TRBD2 (5 bases). This CDR3 is 15 amino acids long. V dropped 0 bases and J dropped 3 bases, with 13 bases sitting between them. The V gene's germline CDR1 is SGHRS and CDR2 YFSETQ. The CDR3 coding sequence is TGCGCCAGCAGCTTGGGTGGGAGTCTCGGCTACGAGCAGTACTTC. Its translation is CASSLGGSLGYEQYF.

This clone came up a few times. The V and J genes are TRBV10-3 and TRBJ1-6; 7 positions match TRBD1. The germline CDR1 and CDR2 sequences are ENHRY and SYGVKD. After removal of 5 bases from V and 7 bases from J, the junction contained 8 bases not matched to a gene. CDR3 length equals 15 residues. The CDR3 bases are TGTGCCATCAGTAGAACCGGGACAGCCAATTCACCCCTCCACTTT. Its translation: CAISRTGTANSPLHF.

This chain connects TRBV24-1 to TRBJ2-1; D may be TRBD2 (5 bases). Deletions cut 4 bases from V and 5 bases from J, with 14 bases between. In germline, CDR1 is KGHDR, CDR2 SFDVKD. This CDR3 has 15 residues. CDR3 protein: CATSDAKKLDNEQFF. In DNA, the CDR3 is TGTGCCACCAGTGACGCCAAAAAACTAGACAATGAGCAGTTCTTC.

The V gene is TRBV12-3 or TRBV12-4, the J gene TRBJ1-1; D is unclear. CDR3 size: 13 residues. The V end lost 6 bases, the J end lost 2 bases, and 10 bases lay between the germline ends. The DNA for the CDR3 is TGTGCCAGCAGCGTGAGGGTTAACACTGAAGCTTTCTTT. Protein: CASSVRVNTEAFF.

The chain combines TRBV7-9 with TRBJ2-1, with D perhaps TRBD1 (5 bases). The CDR3 length is 19 residues. The V end was cut by 4 bases, the J end by 4 bases, with 26 bases between. Germline CDR1 SEHNR, CDR2 FQNEAQ (reference sequence). The DNA of the CDR3 is TGTGCCAGCAGCTCCTTGTACCCAGGGAATTCCATGATTTACAATGAGCAGTTCTTC. This sequence encodes CASSSLYPGNSMIYNEQFF.

The V and J genes are TRBV29-1 and TRBJ2-7; 12 bases are shared with TRBD2. The J segment lost 4 bases and the V segment lost 8 bases, leaving 6 bases of the junction unmatched. Germline assignment: CDR1 SQVTM and CDR2 ANQGSEA. This CDR3 comprises 13 residues. The CDR3 coding sequence is TGCAGCTCACTAGCGGGAGGTACTTACGAGCAGTACTTC. Protein product: CSSLAGGTYEQYF.

This chain uses TRBV28 with TRBJ2-5; 7 bases are shared with TRBD2. The J segment lost 4 bases and the V segment lost 3 bases, leaving 8 bases of the junction unmatched. Germline CDR1 is MDHEN and CDR2 is SYDVKM. The CDR3 is 15 amino acids. The CDR3: CASSFRGGPSETQYF. The CDR3 DNA reads TGTGCCAGCAGTTTTCGGGGAGGGCCCTCAGAGACCCAGTACTTC. Full variable domain (missing parts from reference TRBV28 and TRBJ2-5): DVKVTQSSRYLVKRTGEKVFLECVQDMDHENMFWYRQDPGLGLRLIYFSYDVKMKEKGDIPEGYSVSREKKERFSLILESASTNQTSMYLCASSFRGGPSETQYFGPGTRLLVL.

On this clone itself: At one of its ends the junction is not consistent with the germline gene, which may arise from a read error. This chain connects TRBV12-3 or TRBV12-4 to TRBJ1-1, with 10 bases aligning to TRBD1. The CDR3 extends over 12 amino acids. CDR3 residues: CASSLKGQGRNF. The CDR3 nucleotides read TGTGCCAGCAGTTTAAAGGGACAGGGGAGGAACTTT.

V is TRBV28 and J is TRBJ1-5; 7 positions agree with TRBD1. The germline V gene has CDR1 MDHEN and CDR2 SYDVKM. V lost 9 bases, J lost 3 bases, and 11 bases stayed unmatched. This CDR3 region has 15 residues. CDR3 protein: CASKSRDRNNQPQHF. In DNA form, the CDR3 reads TGTGCCAGTAAATCTCGGGACAGAAACAATCAGCCCCAGCATTTT. The variable domain in full, with the rest retrieved from reference TRBV28 and TRBJ1-5, is DVKVTQSSRYLVKRTGEKVFLECVQDMDHENMFWYRQDPGLGLRLIYFSYDVKMKEKGDIPEGYSVSREKKERFSLILESASTNQTSMYLCASKSRDRNNQPQHFGDGTRLSIL.

The CDR3 DNA follows: TGTGCCAGCAGTTACCTCCCTAGCGGCCCCGGGGAGCTGTTTTTT. It yields the protein CASSYLPSGPGELFF. V is TRBV6-5 and J is TRBJ2-2; 7 nucleotides agree with TRBD2. Germline lookup yields CDR1 MNHEY and CDR2 SVGAGI. Germline trimming cut 2 bases from V and 6 bases from J; bases unmatched to any gene: 6. The CDR3 totals 15 residues.

The chain uses TRBV6-5 and TRBJ1-1; D is ambiguous. CDR1 is MNHEY, CDR2 SVGAGI, per germline. V lost 5 bases to trimming and J lost 1 base, with 14 bases between them. The CDR3 is 15 amino acids. The CDR3: CASSPRRGSNTEAFF. DNA of the CDR3: TGTGCCAGCAGTCCGAGGAGAGGATCGAACACTGAAGCTTTCTTT.

This rearrangement joins TRBV7-2 to TRBJ2-1; D is possibly TRBD1 (5 bases). The CDR3 length is 15 residues. Germline V lookup: CDR1 SGHTA, CDR2 FQGNSA. V lost 5 bases and J lost 0, with 11 bases in between. The CDR3 region is CASSPQGDSYNEQFF. The CDR3 region has the DNA TGTGCCAGCAGCCCACAAGGGGACTCCTACAATGAGCAGTTCTTC.